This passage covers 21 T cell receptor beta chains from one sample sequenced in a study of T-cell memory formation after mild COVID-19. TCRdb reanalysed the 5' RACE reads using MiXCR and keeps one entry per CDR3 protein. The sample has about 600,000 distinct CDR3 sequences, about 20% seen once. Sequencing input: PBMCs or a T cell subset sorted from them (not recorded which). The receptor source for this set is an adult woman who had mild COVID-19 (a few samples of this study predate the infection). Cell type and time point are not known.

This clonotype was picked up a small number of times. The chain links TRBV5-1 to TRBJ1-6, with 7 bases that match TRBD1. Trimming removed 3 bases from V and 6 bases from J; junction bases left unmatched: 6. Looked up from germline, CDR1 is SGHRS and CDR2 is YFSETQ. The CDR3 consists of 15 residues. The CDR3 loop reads CASSSPQGTNSPLHF. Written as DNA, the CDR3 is TGCGCCAGCAGCTCCCCACAGGGGACTAATTCACCCCTCCACTTT.

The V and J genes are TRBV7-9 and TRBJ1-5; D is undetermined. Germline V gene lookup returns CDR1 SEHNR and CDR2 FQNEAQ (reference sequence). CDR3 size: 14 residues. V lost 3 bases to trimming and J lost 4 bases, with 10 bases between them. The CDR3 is CASSFVGPNQPQHF. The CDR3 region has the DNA TGTGCCAGCAGCTTCGTGGGTCCTAATCAGCCCCAGCATTTT.

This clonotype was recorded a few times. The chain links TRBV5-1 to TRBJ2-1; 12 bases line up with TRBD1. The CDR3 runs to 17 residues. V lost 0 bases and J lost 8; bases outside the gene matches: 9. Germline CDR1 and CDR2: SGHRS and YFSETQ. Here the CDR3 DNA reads TGCGCCAGCAGCTTGGCGCCGGGGGGACAGGGGGCCGATGAGCAGTTCTTC. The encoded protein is CASSLAPGGQGADEQFF.

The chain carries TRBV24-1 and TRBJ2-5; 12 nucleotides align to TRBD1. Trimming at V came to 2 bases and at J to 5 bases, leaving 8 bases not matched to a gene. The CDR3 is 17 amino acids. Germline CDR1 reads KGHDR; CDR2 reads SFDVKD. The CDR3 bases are TGTGCCACCAGTGATTCCTCGGGACAGGGGGCCGTGGAGACCCAGTACTTC. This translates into CATSDSSGQGAVETQYF.

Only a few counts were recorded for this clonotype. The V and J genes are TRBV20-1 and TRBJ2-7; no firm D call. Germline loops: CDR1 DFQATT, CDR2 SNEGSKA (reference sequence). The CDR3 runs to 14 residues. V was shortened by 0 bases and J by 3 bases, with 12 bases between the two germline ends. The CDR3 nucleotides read TGCAGTGCTAGAGAGTTTGCGGCGAACTACGAGCAGTACTTC. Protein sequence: CSAREFAANYEQYF.

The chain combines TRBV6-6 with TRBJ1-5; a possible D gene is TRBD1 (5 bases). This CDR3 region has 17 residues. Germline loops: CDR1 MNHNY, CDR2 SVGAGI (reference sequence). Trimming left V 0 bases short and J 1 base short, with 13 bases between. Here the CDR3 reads CASSYSGAWGSNQPQHF. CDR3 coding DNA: TGTGCCAGCAGTTACTCTGGAGCCTGGGGGAGCAATCAGCCCCAGCATTTT.

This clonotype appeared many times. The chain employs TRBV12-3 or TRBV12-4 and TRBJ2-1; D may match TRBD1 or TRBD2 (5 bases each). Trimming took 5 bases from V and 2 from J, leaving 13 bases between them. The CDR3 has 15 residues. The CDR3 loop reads CASSQVGGAYNEQFF. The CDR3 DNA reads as TGTGCCAGCAGTCAGGTTGGGGGTGCCTACAATGAGCAGTTCTTC.

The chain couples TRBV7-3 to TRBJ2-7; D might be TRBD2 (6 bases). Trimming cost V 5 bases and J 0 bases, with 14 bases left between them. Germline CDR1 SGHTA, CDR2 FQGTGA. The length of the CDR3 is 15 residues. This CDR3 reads CASSEGLGSSYEQYF. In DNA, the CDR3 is TGTGCCAGCAGCGAGGGACTGGGGAGCTCCTACGAGCAGTACTTC.

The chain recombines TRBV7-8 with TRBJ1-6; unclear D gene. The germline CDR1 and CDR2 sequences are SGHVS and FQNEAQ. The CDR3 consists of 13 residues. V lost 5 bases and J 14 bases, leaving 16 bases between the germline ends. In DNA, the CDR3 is TGTGCCAGCAGCCCTCGACGGGTGGGGTCCCTCCACTTT. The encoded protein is CASSPRRVGSLHF.

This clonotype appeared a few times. This CDR3 reads CASSSIDRAQQETQYF. Here the CDR3 DNA reads TGTGCCAGCAGCTCCATCGACAGGGCCCAACAAGAGACCCAGTACTTC. The rearrangement links TRBV7-9 to TRBJ2-5, with 7 bases identical to TRBD1. In germline, CDR1 is SEHNR, CDR2 FQNEAQ (reference sequence). The junction had 10 bases not matched to a gene; V was cut back by 4 bases and J by 2 bases. The CDR3 contains 16 residues.

CDR3 sequence (DNA): TGTGCCACCAGCAGGGAAGGGGGGGCGTTCGGCTACACCTTC. Protein sequence: CATSREGGAFGYTF. This chain joins TRBV15 and TRBJ1-2, with D perhaps matching TRBD1 (6 bases). Per the germline V gene, CDR1 is LNHNV and CDR2 is YYDKDF (reference sequence). The CDR3 has 14 residues. The V gene lost 3 bases and the J gene lost 8 bases, with 16 bases spanning the gap.

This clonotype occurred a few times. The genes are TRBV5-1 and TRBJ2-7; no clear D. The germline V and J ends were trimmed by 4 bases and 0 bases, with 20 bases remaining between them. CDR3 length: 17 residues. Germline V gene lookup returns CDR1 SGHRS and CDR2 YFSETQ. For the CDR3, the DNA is TGCGCCAGCAGCCCTGCCTCAGGAACCCCTAGCTCCTACGAGCAGTACTTC. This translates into CASSPASGTPSSYEQYF.

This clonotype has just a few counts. The CDR3 loop reads CSASWDRGHTEAFF. The CDR3 DNA follows: TGCAGTGCTAGCTGGGACAGGGGGCACACTGAAGCTTTCTTT. The chain couples TRBV20-1 to TRBJ1-1, with 12 positions matching TRBD1. V lost 3 bases and J lost 3; bases outside the gene matches: 2. This CDR3 has 14 residues. Germline-derived CDR1 and CDR2 are DFQATT and SNEGSKA (reference sequence).

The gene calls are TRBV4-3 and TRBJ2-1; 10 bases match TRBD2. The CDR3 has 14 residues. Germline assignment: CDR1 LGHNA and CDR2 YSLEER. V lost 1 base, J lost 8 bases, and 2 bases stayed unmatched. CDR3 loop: CASSQGLAGHEQFF. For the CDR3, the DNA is TGCGCCAGCAGCCAAGGACTAGCGGGTCATGAGCAGTTCTTC.

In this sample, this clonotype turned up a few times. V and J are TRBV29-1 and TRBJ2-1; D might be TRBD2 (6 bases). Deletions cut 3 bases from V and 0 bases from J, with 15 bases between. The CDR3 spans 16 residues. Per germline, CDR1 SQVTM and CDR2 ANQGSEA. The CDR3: CSVDGEAGSSYNEQFF. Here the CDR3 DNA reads TGCAGCGTTGATGGTGAAGCGGGTAGCTCCTACAATGAGCAGTTCTTC.

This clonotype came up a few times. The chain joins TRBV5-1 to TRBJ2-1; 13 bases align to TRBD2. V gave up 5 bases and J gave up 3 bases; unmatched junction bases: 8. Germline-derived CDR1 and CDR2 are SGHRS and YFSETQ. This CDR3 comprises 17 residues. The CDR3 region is CASRWTSGSPGYNEQFF. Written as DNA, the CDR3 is TGCGCCAGCAGGTGGACTAGCGGGAGCCCGGGCTACAATGAGCAGTTCTTC.

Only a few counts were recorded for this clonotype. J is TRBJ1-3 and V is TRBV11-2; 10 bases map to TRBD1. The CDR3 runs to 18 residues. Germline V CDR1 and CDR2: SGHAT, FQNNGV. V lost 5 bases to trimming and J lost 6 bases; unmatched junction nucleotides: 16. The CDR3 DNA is TGTGCCAGCAGCCGAGGGACAGGGGCCGCGAGGGTACAAAACACCATATATTTT. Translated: CASSRGTGAARVQNTIYF.

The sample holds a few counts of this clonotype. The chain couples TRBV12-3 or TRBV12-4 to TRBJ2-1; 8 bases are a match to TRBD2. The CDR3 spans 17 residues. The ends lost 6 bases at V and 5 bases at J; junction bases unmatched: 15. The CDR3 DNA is TGTGCCAGCAGCCCCGCGGTTCGGGGGGGGGCCCACAATGAGCAGTTCTTC. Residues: CASSPAVRGGAHNEQFF.

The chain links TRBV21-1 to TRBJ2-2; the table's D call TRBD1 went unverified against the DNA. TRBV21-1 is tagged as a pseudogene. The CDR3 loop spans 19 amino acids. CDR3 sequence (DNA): TGTGCCAGCAGCCCCGTAAGGGACATTCGCCCGAGCAGCACCGGGGAGCTGTTTTTT. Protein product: CASSPVRDIRPSSTGELFF.

CDR3 in amino acids: CASSVGWGVADTQYF. CDR3 sequence (DNA): TGTGCCAGCAGCGTAGGCTGGGGTGTCGCAGATACGCAGTATTTT. This chain joins TRBV9 and TRBJ2-3, with no clear D. The germline V gene encodes CDR1 SGDLS and CDR2 YYNGEE. Trimming stripped 0 bases from V and 4 bases from J, with 12 bases between. The CDR3 is made up of 15 amino acids.

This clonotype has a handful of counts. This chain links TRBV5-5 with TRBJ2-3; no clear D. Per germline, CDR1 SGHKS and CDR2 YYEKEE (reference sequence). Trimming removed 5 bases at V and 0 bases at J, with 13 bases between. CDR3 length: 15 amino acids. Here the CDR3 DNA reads TGTGCCAGCAGGTGGACCCTGGACAGCACAGATACGCAGTATTTT. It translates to CASRWTLDSTDTQYF.